This entry concerns a single T cell receptor beta chain. Assay: immunoSEQ multiplex PCR; the TCRdb copy retains only in-frame clones and omits some. Of around 130,000 clones listed, roughly 79% are singletons. The data stem from a study of blood T cell repertoires in COVID-19. Study at large: The United States, Italy and Spain supplied acute and convalescent COVID-19 samples.

This CDR3 contains 15 residues. CDR1 is GTSNPN, CDR2 SVGIG, per germline (reference sequence). The ends were cut back, 1 base at V and 3 bases at J, with 14 bases in the middle. The source of this sequence is a human donor in a cohort sampled during active COVID-19. This chain connects TRBV30 to TRBJ2-3; TRBD2 is a possible D gene (5 bases). Source material: peripheral blood. In nucleotides, the CDR3 is TGTGCCTGGAGTGCGCCGGGGAGATGGACAGATACGCAGTATTTT. Amino acid sequence: CAWSAPGRWTDTQYF.